This TCR beta chain was retrieved from a study of blood T cells in healthy people across ages. The study's findings and limits: The long-lived group displayed more naive CD4+ cells, plus higher diversity, than the aged donors did. Unknown donor CMV status possibly confounded expanded clonotype changes.

As for this clonotype: Its antigen remains unidentified.

This CDR3 is 12 amino acids long. Germline V gene sequence: CDR1 DFQATT, CDR2 SNEGSKA (reference sequence). V shed 6 bases and J shed 8 bases, with 16 bases lying between them. Using a J-beta primer mix together with a sample-barcoded 5' primer, a second PCR was run for about 6 to 11 cycles. A single record per CDR3 protein comes from TCRdb applying MiXCR to the 5' RACE reads. Of around 1,600,000 distinct CDR3 sequences listed, less than 45% were seen once; the top ten hold more than 4%. Donors gave roughly 10 milliliters of peripheral blood apiece. The sample was blood. The source is a woman younger than 35 in good health. The V and J genes are TRBV20-1 and TRBJ1-2; D call uncertain. CDR3 protein: CSAKEGSWGYTF. The CDR3 nucleotides read TGCAGTGCGAAGGAGGGCTCGTGGGGCTACACCTTC.